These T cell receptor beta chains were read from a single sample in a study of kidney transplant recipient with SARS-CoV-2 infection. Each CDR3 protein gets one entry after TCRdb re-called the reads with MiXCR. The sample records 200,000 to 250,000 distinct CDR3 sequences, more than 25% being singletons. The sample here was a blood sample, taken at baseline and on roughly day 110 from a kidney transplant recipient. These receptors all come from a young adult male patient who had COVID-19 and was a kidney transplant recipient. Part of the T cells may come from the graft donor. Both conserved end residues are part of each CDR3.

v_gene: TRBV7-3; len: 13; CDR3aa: CASSPRRQGLQFF
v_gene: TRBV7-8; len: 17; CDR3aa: CASSAGLFTRKTYGYTF
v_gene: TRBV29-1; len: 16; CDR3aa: CSVEGGGLIGVTEAFF
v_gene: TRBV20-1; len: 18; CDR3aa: CSARDFFAGQGAGDTQYF
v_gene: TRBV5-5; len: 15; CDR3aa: CASSLGDRKTRELFF
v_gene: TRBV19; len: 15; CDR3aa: CASSISGIGTGELFF
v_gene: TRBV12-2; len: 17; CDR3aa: CASRGFRTPRKTYGYTF
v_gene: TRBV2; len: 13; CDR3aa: CASSRTSADTQYF
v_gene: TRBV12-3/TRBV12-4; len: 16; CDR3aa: CASIGAVPQGANVLTF
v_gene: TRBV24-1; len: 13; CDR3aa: CATSECPGCAQYF
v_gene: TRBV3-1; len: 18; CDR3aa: CASSHIGPISGLTGELFF
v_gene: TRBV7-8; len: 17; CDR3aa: CASSTGTFTRKTYGYTF
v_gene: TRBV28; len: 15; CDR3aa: CASSQSGQGSHEQYF
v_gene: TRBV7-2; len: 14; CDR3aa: CASSLGIGGTEAFF
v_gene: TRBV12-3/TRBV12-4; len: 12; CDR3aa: CASSAGGREAFF
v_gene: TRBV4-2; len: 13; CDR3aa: CASSWTGSTEAFF
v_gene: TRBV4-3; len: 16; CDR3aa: CASSQEAGTLNTEAFF
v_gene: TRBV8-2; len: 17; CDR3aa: CGINTRITQSRANVLTF
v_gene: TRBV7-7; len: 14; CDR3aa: CASSRTPDSGELFF
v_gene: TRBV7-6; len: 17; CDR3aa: CASSSCYESRKTYGYTF
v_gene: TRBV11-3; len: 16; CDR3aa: CASSSEGRSSGTEAFF
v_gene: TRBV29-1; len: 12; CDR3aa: CSVVQGPFGYTF
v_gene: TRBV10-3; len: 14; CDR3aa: CAISDTSGRHEQFF
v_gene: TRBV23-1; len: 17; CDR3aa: CASSVGTLRRKTYGYTF
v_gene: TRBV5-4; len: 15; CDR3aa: CASSYDVPDTGELFF
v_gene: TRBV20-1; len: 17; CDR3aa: CSARDLGEGLGVGEQYF
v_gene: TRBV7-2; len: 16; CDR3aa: CASSRSRDRGTDTQYF
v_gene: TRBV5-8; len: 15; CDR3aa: CASPPGQGASDTQYF
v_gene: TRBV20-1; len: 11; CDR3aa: CSARETYEQYF
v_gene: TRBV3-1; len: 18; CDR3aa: CASSCATPISGLTGELSF